One sample yielded the 21 T cell receptor beta chains listed below, sequenced in a study of cytomegalovirus exposure and HLA in healthy donors. PCR was performed using 60 Vbeta and 13 Jbeta primers. The data were produced by immunoSEQ multiplex PCR, yet TCRdb's version contains in-frame clones alone and is incomplete. The repertoire shows 95,000 to 150,000 clones; the top ten hold around 2.7%. The source material was PBMCs. The receptors were sampled from a young man in good health and CMV-seronegative.

V and J are TRBV5-1 and TRBJ2-2, with D possibly being TRBD1 (5 bases). The CDR3 sequence is 14 residues long. V lost 0 bases and J lost 6, with 9 bases in between. The germline CDR1 and CDR2 sequences are SGHRS and YFSETQ. For the CDR3, the DNA is TGCGCCAGCAGCTTGGCAGTCAGGGCCGGGGAGCTGTTTTTT. This gives the protein CASSLAVRAGELFF.

V usage is TRBV4-3 and J usage is TRBJ1-1; D is possibly TRBD1 (6 bases). Germline V lookup: CDR1 LGHNA, CDR2 YSLEER. Trimming shortened V by 4 bases and J by 7 bases, and 10 bases separated the two germline ends. This CDR3 is 12 amino acids long. The CDR3 DNA follows: TGCGCCAGCAGCCGTGGACAGAGTGAAGCTTTCTTT. Its protein product is CASSRGQSEAFF.

The chain couples TRBV11-2 to TRBJ2-2; TRBD2 is a possible D gene (5 bases). CDR3 size: 15 residues. Trimming took 6 bases from V and 2 from J, leaving 13 bases between them. Germline V gene lookup returns CDR1 SGHAT and CDR2 FQNNGV. CDR3 in DNA: TGTGCCAGCAGTCACGGGGTGCTTAACACCGGGGAGCTGTTTTTT. It yields the protein CASSHGVLNTGELFF.

V and J are TRBV2 and TRBJ1-2; the D is unclear. The length of the CDR3 is 15 residues. V lost 3 bases and J 4 bases, leaving 15 bases between the germline ends. Per germline, CDR1 SNHLY and CDR2 FYNNEI. The CDR3 reads CASSEVGGLGYGYTF. As DNA, the CDR3 is TGTGCCAGCAGTGAGGTGGGAGGTCTCGGCTATGGCTACACCTTC.

The CDR3 loop reads CASSLVAGEAETQYF. The CDR3 nucleotides are TGTGCCAGCAGCTTAGTAGCGGGCGAGGCTGAGACCCAGTACTTC. V usage is TRBV7-8 and J usage is TRBJ2-5; 7 positions match TRBD2. The V segment lost 1 base and the J segment 5 bases; nucleotides outside the gene matches: 7. Germline assignment: CDR1 SGHVS and CDR2 FQNEAQ. The CDR3 spans 15 residues. Full variable domain (missing parts from reference TRBV7-8 and TRBJ2-5): GAGVSQSPRYKVAKRGQDVALRCDPISGHVSLFWYQQALGQGPEFLTYFQNEAQLDKSGLPSDRFFAERPEGSVSTLKIQRTQQEDSAVYLCASSLVAGEAETQYFGPGTRLLVL.

DNA of the CDR3: TGTGCCAGCAGCCCGATGACAGGGTTGGCGAACACTGAAGCTTTCTTT. This translates into CASSPMTGLANTEAFF. The chain uses TRBV7-3 and TRBJ1-1, with 7 bases fitting TRBD1. V shed 5 bases, J shed 1 base, and the junction held 10 bases outside the gene matches. Germline values: CDR1 SGHTA, CDR2 FQGTGA. CDR3 length: 16 amino acids.

The J gene is TRBJ2-7, the V gene TRBV5-5; the D gene is possibly TRBD1 (5 bases). V was clipped by 2 bases and J by 4 bases, with 13 bases between them. This CDR3 contains 14 residues. The germline V gene has CDR1 SGHKS and CDR2 YYEKEE (reference sequence). CDR3 amino acids: CASSFLWGRYEQYF. Written as DNA, the CDR3 is TGTGCCAGCAGCTTCCTTTGGGGCCGGTACGAGCAGTACTTC.

CDR3 nucleotides: TGCGCCAGCAGCCCCGGGGCTGGGACTCAAGAGACCCAGTACTTC. Translated, it gives CASSPGAGTQETQYF. The chain couples TRBV5-1 to TRBJ2-5, with D possibly being TRBD2 (6 bases). Per germline, CDR1 SGHRS and CDR2 YFSETQ. Trimming left V 4 bases short and J 2 bases short, with 15 bases between. The CDR3 contains 15 residues.

This rearrangement joins TRBV9 to TRBJ2-5; 8 bases agree with TRBD1. This CDR3 contains 16 residues. Germline CDR1 is SGDLS and CDR2 is YYNGEE. J gave up 5 bases and V 0 bases, and 9 bases lay outside the gene matches. This CDR3 reads CASSVGSGGARETQYF. The CDR3 DNA reads as TGTGCCAGCAGCGTAGGGTCAGGGGGCGCAAGGGAGACCCAGTACTTC. The whole variable domain, filled in from reference TRBV9 and TRBJ2-5, reads DSGVTQTPKHLITATGQRVTLRCSPRSGDLSVYWYQQSLDQGLQFLIQYYNGEERAKGNILERFSAQQFPDLHSELNLSSLELGDSALYFCASSVGSGGARETQYFGPGTRLLVL.

The chain uses TRBV27 and TRBJ2-1, with 8 bases matching TRBD2. Germline CDR1 MNHEY, CDR2 SMNVEV (reference sequence). With 6 bases clipped from V and 0 bases from J, the junction kept 7 bases outside the gene matches. The CDR3 is 16 residues long. DNA of the CDR3: TGTGCCAGCAGCCGTATAGCGGGGAGCTCCTACAATGAGCAGTTCTTC. Translation: CASSRIAGSSYNEQFF.

This chain uses TRBV15 with TRBJ2-1, with 8 bases lining up with TRBD2. After removal of 1 base from V and 7 bases from J, the junction contained 9 bases not matched to a gene. Germline CDR1 is LNHNV and CDR2 is YYDKDF (reference sequence). This CDR3 contains 16 residues. CDR3 DNA sequence: TGTGCCACCAGCAGAGCCGGAGCGGGGGCGGGGAATGAGCAGTTCTTC. Translated, it gives CATSRAGAGAGNEQFF.

As to this clone: Given the absence of the conserved phenylalanine or tryptophan at the CDR3 end, a read error is likely. The rearrangement links TRBV6-1 to TRBJ2-7; D uncertain. This CDR3 has 11 amino acids. The germline V and J ends were trimmed by 9 bases and 2 bases, with 8 bases remaining between them. In germline, CDR1 is MNHNS, CDR2 SASEGT. The CDR3 spells CASTGAYEQYL. The CDR3, as DNA: TGTGCCAGTACTGGGGCCTACGAGCAGTACCTC.

This sequence joins TRBV7-2 and TRBJ2-1; the D gene is possibly TRBD1 (5 bases). Germline CDR1 SGHTA, CDR2 FQGNSA. The CDR3 sequence is 15 residues long. V shed 1 base and J shed 5 bases, with 12 bases lying between them. CDR3 DNA sequence: TGTGCCAGCAGCTTAGATCAGGGCTGGAACAATGAGCAGTTCTTC. Residues: CASSLDQGWNNEQFF.

V is TRBV19 and J is TRBJ1-2; D is uncertain. Germline lookup yields CDR1 LNHDA and CDR2 SQIVND (reference sequence). The CDR3 is 13 residues long. V lost 5 bases, J lost 3 bases, and 10 bases lay in between. For the CDR3, the DNA is TGTGCCAGTAGTCCTCGGGGAGACTATGGCTACACCTTC. It is translated as CASSPRGDYGYTF.

The chain is built from TRBV2 and TRBJ2-7; 7 bases match TRBD1. The germline V gene has CDR1 SNHLY and CDR2 FYNNEI. This CDR3 contains 13 residues. V trimming: 6 bases; J trimming: 2 bases; junction bases outside the gene matches: 4. The CDR3 is CASSPGQPYEQYF. The DNA of the CDR3 is TGTGCCAGCAGCCCGGGACAGCCCTACGAGCAGTACTTC.

J is TRBJ2-2 and V is TRBV5-1; no clear D gene. Deletions cut 0 bases from V and 1 base from J, with 4 bases between. This CDR3 spans 14 amino acids. From germline, CDR1 is SGHRS and CDR2 YFSETQ. The CDR3, as DNA: TGCGCCAGCAGCTTGGCCCTGAACACCGGGGAGCTGTTTTTT. Translated: CASSLALNTGELFF.

In nucleotides, the CDR3 is TGCGCCAGCAGCCAAGTGCGGGATCCAAGTTTGTCGCAGTATTTT. Protein: CASSQVRDPSLSQYF. This chain joins TRBV4-1 and TRBJ2-3; D perhaps matches TRBD2 (6 bases). The CDR3 sequence is 15 residues long. Trimming stripped 1 base from V and 10 bases from J, with 18 bases between. Per germline, CDR1 MGHRA and CDR2 YSYEKL.

The CDR3 bases are TGCGCCAGCAGCTTGGAGGTAGCGGCCTACGAGCAGTACTTC. Protein: CASSLEVAAYEQYF. The genes are TRBV5-1 and TRBJ2-7; possibly TRBD2 for D (6 bases). V was shortened by 0 bases and J by 2 bases, with 9 bases between the two germline ends. Germline CDR1 SGHRS, CDR2 YFSETQ. CDR3 length: 14 amino acids.

The chain employs TRBV5-6 and TRBJ2-1, with D perhaps matching TRBD2 (6 bases). Between the trimmed V and J ends, which lost 5 bases and 5 bases, there was a span of 14 bases. The CDR3 contains 14 residues. Germline CDR1 is SGHDT and CDR2 is YYEEEE. CDR3 nucleotide sequence: TGTGCCAGCAGTAGTAGCGGAAATAACAATGAGCAGTTCTTC. Its protein is CASSSSGNNNEQFF.

V usage is TRBV28 and J usage is TRBJ1-5; D ambiguous. The length of the CDR3 is 16 residues. Trimming stripped 0 bases from V and 0 bases from J, with 9 bases between. Germline V gives CDR1 MDHEN, CDR2 SYDVKM. The CDR3 loop reads CASSLWASYSNQPQHF. CDR3 nucleotide sequence: TGTGCCAGCAGTTTATGGGCCAGTTATAGCAATCAGCCCCAGCATTTT.

CDR3 loop: CASSPQGNTGELFF. In DNA, the CDR3 is TGTGCCAGCAGCCCACAGGGGAACACCGGGGAGCTGTTTTTT. The V call is TRBV7-9, the J call TRBJ2-2; TRBD1 might be the D (6 bases). The ends were cut back, 5 bases at V and 1 base at J, with 8 bases in the middle. CDR1 and CDR2 from the germline V gene are SEHNR and FQNEAQ (reference sequence). This CDR3 has 14 amino acids.